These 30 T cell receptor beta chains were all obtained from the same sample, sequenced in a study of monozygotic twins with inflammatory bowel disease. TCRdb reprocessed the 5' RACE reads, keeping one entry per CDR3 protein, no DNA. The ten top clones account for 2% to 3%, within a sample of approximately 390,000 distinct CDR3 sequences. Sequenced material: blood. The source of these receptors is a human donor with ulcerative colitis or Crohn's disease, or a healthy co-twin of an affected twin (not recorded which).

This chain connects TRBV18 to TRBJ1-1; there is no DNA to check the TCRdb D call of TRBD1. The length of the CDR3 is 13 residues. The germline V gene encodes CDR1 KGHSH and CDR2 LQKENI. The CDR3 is CASSHNRDTEAFF. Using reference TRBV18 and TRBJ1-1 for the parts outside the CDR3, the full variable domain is NAGVMQNPRHLVRRRGQEARLRCSPMKGHSHVYWYRQLPEEGLKFMVYLQKENIIDESGMPKERFSAEFPKEGPSILRIQQVVRGDSAAYFCASSHNRDTEAFFGQGTRLTVV.

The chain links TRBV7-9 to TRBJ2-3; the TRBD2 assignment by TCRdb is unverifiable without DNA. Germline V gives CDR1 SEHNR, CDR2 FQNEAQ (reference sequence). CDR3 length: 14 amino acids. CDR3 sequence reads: CASSLEGVRTLQYF.

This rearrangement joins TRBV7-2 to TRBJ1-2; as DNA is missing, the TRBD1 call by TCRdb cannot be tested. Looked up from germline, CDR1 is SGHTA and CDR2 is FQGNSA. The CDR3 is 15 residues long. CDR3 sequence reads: CASSPWTGGYYGYTF. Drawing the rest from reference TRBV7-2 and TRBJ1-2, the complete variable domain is GAGVSQSPSNKVTEKGKDVELRCDPISGHTALYWYRQSLGQGLEFLIYFQGNSAPDKSGLPSDRFSAERTGGSVSTLTIQRTQQEDSAVYLCASSPWTGGYYGYTFGSGTRLTVV.

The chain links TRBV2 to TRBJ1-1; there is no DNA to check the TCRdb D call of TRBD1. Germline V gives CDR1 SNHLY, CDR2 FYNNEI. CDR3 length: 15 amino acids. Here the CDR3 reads CASSGFRTQGTEAFF.

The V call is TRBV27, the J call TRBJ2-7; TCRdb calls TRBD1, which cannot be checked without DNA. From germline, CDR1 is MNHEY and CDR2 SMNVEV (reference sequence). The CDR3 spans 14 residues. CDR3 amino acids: CASSPDRDRNEQYF.

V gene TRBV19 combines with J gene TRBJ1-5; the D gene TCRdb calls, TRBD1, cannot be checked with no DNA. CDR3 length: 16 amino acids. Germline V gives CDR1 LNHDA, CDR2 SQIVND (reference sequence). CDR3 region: CASSPTGVGGNQPQHF.

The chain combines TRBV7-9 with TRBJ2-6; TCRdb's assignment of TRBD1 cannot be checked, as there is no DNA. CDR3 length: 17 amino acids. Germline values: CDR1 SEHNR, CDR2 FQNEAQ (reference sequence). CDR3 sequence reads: CAGLTGSRYSGANVLTF.

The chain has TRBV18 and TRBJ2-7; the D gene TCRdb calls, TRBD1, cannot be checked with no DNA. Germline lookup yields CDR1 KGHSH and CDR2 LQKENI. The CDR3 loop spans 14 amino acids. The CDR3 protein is CASSLRDTPQEQYF.

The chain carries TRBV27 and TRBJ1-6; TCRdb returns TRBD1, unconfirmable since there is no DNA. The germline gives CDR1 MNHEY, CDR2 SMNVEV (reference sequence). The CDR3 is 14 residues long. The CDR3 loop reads CASRNYGANSPLHF.

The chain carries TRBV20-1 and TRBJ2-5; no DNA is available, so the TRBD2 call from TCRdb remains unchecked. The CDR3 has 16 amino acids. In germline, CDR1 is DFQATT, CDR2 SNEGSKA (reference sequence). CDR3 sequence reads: CSASDSGLGLRETQYF.

CDR3: CASSPRQDLYEQYF. V usage is TRBV18 and J usage is TRBJ2-7. CDR3 size: 14 residues. The germline V gene encodes CDR1 KGHSH and CDR2 LQKENI.

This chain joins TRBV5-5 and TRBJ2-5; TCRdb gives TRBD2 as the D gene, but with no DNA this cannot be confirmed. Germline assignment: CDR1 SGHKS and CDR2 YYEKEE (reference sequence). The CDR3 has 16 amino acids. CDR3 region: CASSLALLAVKETQYF.

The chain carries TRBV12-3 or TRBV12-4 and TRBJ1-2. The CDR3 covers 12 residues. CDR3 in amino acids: CASSGRRWGYTF.

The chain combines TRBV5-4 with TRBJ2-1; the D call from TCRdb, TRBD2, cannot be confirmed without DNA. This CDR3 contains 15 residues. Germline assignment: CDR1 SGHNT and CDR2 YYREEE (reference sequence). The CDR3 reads CASGLGLAGNNEQFF.

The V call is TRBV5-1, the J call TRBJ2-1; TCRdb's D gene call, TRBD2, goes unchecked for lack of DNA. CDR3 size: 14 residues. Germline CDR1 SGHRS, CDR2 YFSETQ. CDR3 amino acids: CASSLGELVGEQFF.

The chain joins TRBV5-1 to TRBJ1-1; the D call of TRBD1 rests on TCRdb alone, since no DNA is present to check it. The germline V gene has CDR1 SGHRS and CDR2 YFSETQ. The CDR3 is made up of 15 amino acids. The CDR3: CASSLQGARGTEAFF.

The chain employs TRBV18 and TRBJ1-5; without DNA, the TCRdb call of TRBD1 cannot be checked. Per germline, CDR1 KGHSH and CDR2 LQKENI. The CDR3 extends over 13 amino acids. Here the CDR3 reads CASSADNNQPQHF.

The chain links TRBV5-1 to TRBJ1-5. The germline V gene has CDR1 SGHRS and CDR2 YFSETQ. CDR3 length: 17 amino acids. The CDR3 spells CASSPDMKRNSNQPQHF.

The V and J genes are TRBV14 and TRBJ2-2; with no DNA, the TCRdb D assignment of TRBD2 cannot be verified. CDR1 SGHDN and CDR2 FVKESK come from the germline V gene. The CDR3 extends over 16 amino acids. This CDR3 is CASSQIAGRNTGELFF.

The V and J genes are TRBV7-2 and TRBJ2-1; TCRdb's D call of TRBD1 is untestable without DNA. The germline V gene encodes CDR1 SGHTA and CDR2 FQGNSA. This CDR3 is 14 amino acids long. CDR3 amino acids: CASSLRQGGYEQFF.

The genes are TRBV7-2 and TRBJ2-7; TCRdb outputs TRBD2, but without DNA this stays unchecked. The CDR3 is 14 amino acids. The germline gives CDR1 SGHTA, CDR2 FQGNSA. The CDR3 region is CASSPGSGDYEQYF.

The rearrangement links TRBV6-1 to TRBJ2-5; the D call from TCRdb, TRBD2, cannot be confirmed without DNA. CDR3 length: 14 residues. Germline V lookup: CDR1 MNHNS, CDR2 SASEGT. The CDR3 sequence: CASSDRGLAETQYF.

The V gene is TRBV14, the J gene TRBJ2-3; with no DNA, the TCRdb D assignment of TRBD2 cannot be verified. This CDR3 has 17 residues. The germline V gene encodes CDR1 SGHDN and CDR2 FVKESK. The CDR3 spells CASSHAPGLATADTQYF.

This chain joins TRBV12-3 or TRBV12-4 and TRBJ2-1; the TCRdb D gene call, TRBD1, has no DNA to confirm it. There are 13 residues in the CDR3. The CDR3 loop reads CASSFHGAGEQFF.

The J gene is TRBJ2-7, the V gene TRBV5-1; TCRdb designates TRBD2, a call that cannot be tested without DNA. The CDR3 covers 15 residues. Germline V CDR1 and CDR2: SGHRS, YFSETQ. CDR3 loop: CASSTEPLSSYEQYF.

The CDR3 loop is CASSKQTSHEQFF. This chain joins TRBV19 and TRBJ2-1; without DNA, the TCRdb call of TRBD2 cannot be checked. Germline V gives CDR1 LNHDA, CDR2 SQIVND (reference sequence). The CDR3 is made up of 13 amino acids.

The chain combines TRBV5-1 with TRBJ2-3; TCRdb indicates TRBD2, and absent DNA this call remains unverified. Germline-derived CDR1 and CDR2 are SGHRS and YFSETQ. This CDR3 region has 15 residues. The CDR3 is CASTSVAGGSDTQYF.

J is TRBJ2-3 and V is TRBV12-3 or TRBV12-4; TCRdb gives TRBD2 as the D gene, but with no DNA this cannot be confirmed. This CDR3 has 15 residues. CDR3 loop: CASSFTSASTDTQYF.

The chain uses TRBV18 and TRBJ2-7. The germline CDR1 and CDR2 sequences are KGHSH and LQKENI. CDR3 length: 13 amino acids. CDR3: CASSPPGYYEQYF.

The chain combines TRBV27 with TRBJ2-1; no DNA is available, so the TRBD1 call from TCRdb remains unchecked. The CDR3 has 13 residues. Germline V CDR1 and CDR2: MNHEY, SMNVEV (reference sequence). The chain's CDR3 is CASRGAFDNEQFF.